This T cell receptor beta chain was found in a study of T cells in Graves' hyperthyroidism and ophthalmopathy. Diagnoses rested on clinical symptoms, serum thyroxine and TRAb, thyroid ultrasound and orbital computed tomography. The V and J ends lost 0 bases and 5 bases, in that order; junction bases with no gene match: 9. There are 16 residues in the CDR3. The germline V gene has CDR1 SGDLS and CDR2 YYNGEE. This clonotype was picked up many times. Its specificity is unknown. Findings and caveats of the study: Before onset, ophthalmopathy was predicted by the model a median roughly six months earlier.

TCR beta CDR3 sequences were amplified from RNA transcripts. HTBI primers drove first-round RT-PCR of the TCR CDR3. Using its own MiXCR run on the multiplex PCR reads, TCRdb lists one record per CDR3 protein. Here the sample spans 450,000 to 650,000 distinct CDR3 sequences, 13% to 15% being singletons. The chain couples TRBV9 to TRBJ2-7, with 9 bases that match TRBD2. The specimen was blood. The clonotype originates from a woman aged 18-29 years with Graves' ophthalmopathy. The CDR3 is CASSVGSSGNPHEQYF. In DNA, the CDR3 is TGTGCCAGCAGCGTAGGGTCTAGCGGGAACCCCCACGAGCAGTACTTC.